This TCR beta chain was observed in a study of regulatory T cells in long-lasting Graves disease. Overall study findings and caveats: Patients with persistent disease showed a bias toward TRBV28, TRBJ1-2 and TRBJ2-5.

Trimming removed 1 base from V and 8 bases from J, with 11 bases in between. This CDR3 has 13 amino acids. This clonotype showed up many times. Its antigen is still unknown. This sample's time point: newly diagnosed GD, antithyroid drugs for less than 3 months. Generation of the TCR library employed RNA extracted from PBMCs. EDTA tubes collected roughly 9 milliliters of peripheral blood. iRepertoire HTBI primers and Arm-PCR of CDR3 regions built TCR beta libraries. TCRdb re-called the multiplex PCR reads with MiXCR, one entry per CDR3 protein. The sample has some 560,000 distinct CDR3 sequences, about 16% seen once. These data are also associated with another study on T cells in Graves' hyperthyroidism and ophthalmopathy.

The receptor comes from a woman aged 40-60 years with Graves disease. The chain employs TRBV12-3 or TRBV12-4 and TRBJ1-2; D gene unclear. Sequenced here: peripheral blood mononuclear cells (PBMCs), sampled at new diagnosis, from a patient treated with antithyroid drugs. The CDR3 loop is CASSLEGVGGYTF. The CDR3 DNA reads TGTGCCAGCAGTTTAGAGGGAGTCGGGGGCTACACCTTC.